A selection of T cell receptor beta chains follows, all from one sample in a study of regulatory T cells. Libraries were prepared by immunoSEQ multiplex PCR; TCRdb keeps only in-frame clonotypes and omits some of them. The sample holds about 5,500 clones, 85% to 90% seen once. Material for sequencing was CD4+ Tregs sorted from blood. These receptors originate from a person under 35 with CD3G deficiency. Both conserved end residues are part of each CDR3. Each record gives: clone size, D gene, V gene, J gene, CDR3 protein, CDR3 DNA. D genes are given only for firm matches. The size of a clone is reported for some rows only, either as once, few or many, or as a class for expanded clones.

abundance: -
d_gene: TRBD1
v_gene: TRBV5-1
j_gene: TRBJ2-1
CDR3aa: CASSLAYMGDRRGKVFHEQFF
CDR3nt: TGCGCCAGCAGCTTGGCCTACATGGGGGACAGGAGGGGGAAAGTGTTCCATGAGCAGTTCTTC

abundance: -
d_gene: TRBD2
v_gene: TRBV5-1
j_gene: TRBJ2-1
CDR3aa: CASSLESSGGPGYNEQFF
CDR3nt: TGCGCCAGCAGCTTGGAGTCTAGCGGGGGACCCGGGTACAATGAGCAGTTCTTC

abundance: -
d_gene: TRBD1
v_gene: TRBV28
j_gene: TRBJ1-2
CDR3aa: CASSFTGVANYGYTF
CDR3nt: TGTGCCAGCAGCTTCACAGGGGTTGCTAACTATGGCTACACCTTC

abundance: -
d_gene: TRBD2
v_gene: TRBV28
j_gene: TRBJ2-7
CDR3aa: CASRIIGGAQQYF
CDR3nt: TGTGCCAGCAGGATTATCGGGGGGGCGCAGCAGTACTTC

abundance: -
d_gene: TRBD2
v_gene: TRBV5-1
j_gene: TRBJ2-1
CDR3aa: CASNKGPGLAEDEQFF
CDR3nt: TGCGCCAGCAACAAAGGACCGGGACTAGCCGAGGATGAGCAGTTCTTC

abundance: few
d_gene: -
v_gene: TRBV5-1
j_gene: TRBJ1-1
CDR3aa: CASSLELNTEAFF
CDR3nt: TGCGCCAGCAGCTTGGAATTGAACACTGAAGCTTTCTTT

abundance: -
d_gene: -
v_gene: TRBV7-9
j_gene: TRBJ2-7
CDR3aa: CASSAAGGTEQYF
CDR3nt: TGTGCCAGCAGCGCTGCCGGGGGGACAGAGCAGTACTTC

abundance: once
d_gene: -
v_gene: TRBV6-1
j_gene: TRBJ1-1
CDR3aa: CASRNTEAFF
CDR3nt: TGTGCCAGCAGGAACACTGAAGCTTTCTTT

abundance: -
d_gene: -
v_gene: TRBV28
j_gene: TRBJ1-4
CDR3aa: CASMMAGRGEKLFF
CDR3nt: TGTGCCAGCATGATGGCAGGGAGGGGTGAAAAACTGTTTTTT

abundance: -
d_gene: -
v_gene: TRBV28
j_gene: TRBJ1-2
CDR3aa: CASSLSVRAPLGYTF
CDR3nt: TGTGCCAGCAGTTTATCCGTGCGGGCCCCACTAGGCTACACCTTC

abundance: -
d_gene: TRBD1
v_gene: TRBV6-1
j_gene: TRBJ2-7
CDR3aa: CASRGGTGAVQF
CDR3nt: TGTGCCAGCAGGGGGGGGACAGGGGCCGTCCAATTC

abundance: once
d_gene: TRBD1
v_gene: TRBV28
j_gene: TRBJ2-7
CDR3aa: CASSNSPGQGEYEQYF
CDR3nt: TGTGCCAGCAGCAATTCTCCGGGACAGGGAGAATACGAGCAGTACTTC

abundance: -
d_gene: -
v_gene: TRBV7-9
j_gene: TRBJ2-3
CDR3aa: CASSPLTGRTDTQYF
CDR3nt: TGTGCCAGCAGTCCACTGACGGGGCGCACAGATACGCAGTATTTT

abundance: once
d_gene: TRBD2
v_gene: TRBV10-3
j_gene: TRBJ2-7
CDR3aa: CAISESASGSHEQYF
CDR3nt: TGTGCCATCAGTGAGTCGGCTAGCGGGAGTCACGAGCAGTACTTC

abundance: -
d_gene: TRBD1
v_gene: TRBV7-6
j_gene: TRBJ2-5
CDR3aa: CASSRGQGALTKKETQYF
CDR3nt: TGTGCCAGCAGCCGGGGACAGGGGGCCTTGACCAAAAAAGAGACCCAGTACTTC

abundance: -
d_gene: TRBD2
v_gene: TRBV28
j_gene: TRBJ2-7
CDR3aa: CASKSSGRSNEQYF
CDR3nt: TGTGCCAGCAAGTCTAGCGGGAGGAGTAACGAGCAGTACTTC

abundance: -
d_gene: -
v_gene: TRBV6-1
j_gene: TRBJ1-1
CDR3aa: CASMRNTEAFF
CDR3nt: TGTGCCAGCATGCGGAACACTGAAGCTTTCTTT

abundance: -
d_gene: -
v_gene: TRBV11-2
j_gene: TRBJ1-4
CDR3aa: CASSRGGAENEKLFF
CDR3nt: TGTGCCAGCAGCCGCGGGGGGGCCGAAAATGAAAAACTGTTTTTT

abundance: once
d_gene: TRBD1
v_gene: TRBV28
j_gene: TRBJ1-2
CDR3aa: CASSLWRGIGQGWDGYTF
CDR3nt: TGTGCCAGCAGTTTATGGCGCGGAATAGGACAGGGTTGGGATGGCTACACCTTC

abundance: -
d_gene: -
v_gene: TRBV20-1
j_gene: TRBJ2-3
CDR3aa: CSAAYGDTQYF
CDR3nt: TGCAGTGCTGCTTACGGAGATACGCAGTATTTT

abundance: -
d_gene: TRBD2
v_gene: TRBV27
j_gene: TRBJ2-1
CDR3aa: CASRQRGGNNEQFF
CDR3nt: TGTGCCAGCCGGCAGCGGGGGGGCAACAATGAGCAGTTCTTC

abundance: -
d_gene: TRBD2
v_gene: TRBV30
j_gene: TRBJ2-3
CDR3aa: CAWSWGAGVSTDTQYF
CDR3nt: TGTGCCTGGAGTTGGGGAGCGGGGGTGAGCACAGATACGCAGTATTTT

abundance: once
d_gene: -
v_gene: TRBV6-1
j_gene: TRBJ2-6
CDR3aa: CASSSRSGANVLTF
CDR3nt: TGTGCCAGCAGTAGCCGCTCTGGGGCCAACGTCCTGACTTTC

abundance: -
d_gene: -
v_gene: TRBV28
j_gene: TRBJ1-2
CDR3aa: CASSLADRSNYGYTF
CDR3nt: TGTGCCAGCAGTTTGGCGGACAGATCTAACTATGGCTACACCTTC

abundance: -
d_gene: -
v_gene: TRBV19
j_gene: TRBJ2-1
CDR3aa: CASSPTGMGYNEQFF
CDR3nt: TGTGCCAGTAGTCCCACAGGGATGGGGTACAATGAGCAGTTCTTC